The 5 T cell receptor beta chains below were found in one sample sequenced in a study of T cell changes during pregnancy in multiple sclerosis. Here immunoSEQ multiplex PCR was the method, and the copy in TCRdb shows in-frame clones only, minus some. Of around 96,000 clones listed, 94% are singletons. The material was peripheral blood, obtained after pregnancy. These receptors were obtained from a female donor in good health, enrolled as a control in a pregnancy study.

This chain links TRBV28 with TRBJ1-5; 7 bases fit TRBD1. Losses at the gene ends were 6 bases for V and 6 bases for J; bases not matched to a gene: 5. The CDR3 consists of 13 residues. The germline V gene has CDR1 MDHEN and CDR2 SYDVKM. The CDR3 DNA reads TGTGCCAGCAGGGACAGGCAAAGTCAGCCCCAGCATTTT. It codes for CASRDRQSQPQHF.

This chain connects TRBV6-1 to TRBJ1-5; possible D gene TRBD1, 6 bases. Trimming shortened V by 6 bases and J by 1 base, and 13 bases separated the two germline ends. The CDR3 is 15 residues long. Germline lookup yields CDR1 MNHNS and CDR2 SASEGT. This chain's CDR3 is CASRIGGASNQPQHF. CDR3 nucleotides: TGTGCCAGCAGAATTGGGGGGGCGAGCAATCAGCCCCAGCATTTT.

The gene calls are TRBV2 and TRBJ2-3; 7 bases align to TRBD2. CDR1 is SNHLY, CDR2 FYNNEI, per germline. This CDR3 is built from 14 residues. The junction had 2 bases not matched to a gene; V was cut back by 4 bases and J by 1 base. The DNA for the CDR3 is TGTGCCAGCAGTGGCGGGAGCGGCACAGATACGCAGTATTTT. This sequence encodes CASSGGSGTDTQYF.

The rearrangement links TRBV19 to TRBJ1-1, with D possibly TRBD1 on 5 matching bases. Germline CDR1 LNHDA, CDR2 SQIVND (reference sequence). Trimming removed 4 bases at V and 5 bases at J, with 14 bases between. This CDR3 contains 14 residues. CDR3 residues: CASSSSGARTEAFF. CDR3 DNA: TGTGCCAGTAGTAGTTCTGGGGCGCGAACTGAAGCTTTCTTT.

This chain connects TRBV5-1 to TRBJ2-7; D might be TRBD1 (6 bases). From germline, CDR1 is SGHRS and CDR2 YFSETQ. V gave up 0 bases and J gave up 5 bases, with 15 bases separating them. This CDR3 region has 15 residues. The CDR3 here is CASSLEPRGFHEQYF. For the CDR3, the DNA is TGCGCCAGCAGCTTGGAACCCAGGGGCTTCCACGAGCAGTACTTC.